A single sample gave rise to the 17 T cell receptor beta chains below, sequenced in a study of T cells in Graves' hyperthyroidism and ophthalmopathy. RNA transcripts were the template for amplifying TCR beta CDR3 regions. Using the HTBI primer set, a first-round RT-PCR was run on the TCR CDR3. TCRdb re-derived calls from the multiplex PCR reads in MiXCR, one entry per CDR3 protein. This table holds 700,000 to 950,000 distinct CDR3 sequences, approximately 40% found once. Sequences were obtained from blood. These receptors all come from a woman aged 40-49 years with Graves' hyperthyroidism.

This clonotype showed up just a few times. The J gene is TRBJ1-4, the V gene TRBV5-6; D not certain. The CDR3 runs 14 residues. V was trimmed by 4 bases and J by 8 bases, leaving 15 bases between them. Germline-derived CDR1 and CDR2 are SGHDT and YYEEEE. In DNA form, the CDR3 reads TGTGCCAGCAGCCGTCGTATGGTGGAAGAAAAACTGTTTTTT. Protein sequence: CASSRRMVEEKLFF.

The chain couples TRBV12-3 or TRBV12-4 to TRBJ2-7; D possibly corresponds to TRBD2 (7 bases). The length of the CDR3 is 16 residues. V was clipped by 4 bases and J by 3 bases, with 19 bases between them. As DNA, the CDR3 is TGTGCCAGCAGTTCACCCTACAGGGAGGGCGGCTACGAGCAGTACTTC. Residues: CASSSPYREGGYEQYF.

The chain has TRBV13 and TRBJ2-5; 11 bases map to TRBD2. The length of the CDR3 is 16 residues. Germline values: CDR1 PRHDT, CDR2 FYEKMQ (reference sequence). Trimming removed 1 base from V and 4 bases from J; junction bases left unmatched: 5. The DNA for the CDR3 is TGTGCCAGCAGCTTAGCAACTAGCGGGAGTGTAGAGACCCAGTACTTC. Its translation is CASSLATSGSVETQYF.

This clonotype was counted only a few times. The gene calls are TRBV5-5 and TRBJ2-2; a weak D match, TRBD2 (6 bases). CDR1 SGHKS and CDR2 YYEKEE come from the germline V gene (reference sequence). The CDR3 sequence is 15 residues long. Trimming left V 4 bases short and J 4 bases short, with 14 bases between. The CDR3 sequence is CASSQGGGSTGELFF. The CDR3 DNA sequence: TGTGCCAGCAGCCAAGGTGGGGGGAGCACCGGGGAGCTGTTTTTT.

The genes are TRBV2 and TRBJ1-5, with D tentatively TRBD1 (6 bases). The germline V and J ends were trimmed by 5 bases and 3 bases, with 14 bases remaining between them. The CDR3 runs 15 residues. Germline-derived CDR1 and CDR2 are SNHLY and FYNNEI. DNA for the CDR3: TGTGCCAGCAGTTACATAAGGGGGAACAATCAGCCCCAGCATTTT. Translated: CASSYIRGNNQPQHF.

This chain uses TRBV7-2 with TRBJ1-5, with D uncertain. The CDR3 is 15 residues long. V was trimmed by 5 bases and J by 2 bases, leaving 13 bases between them. Germline V gene sequence: CDR1 SGHTA, CDR2 FQGNSA. In DNA form, the CDR3 reads TGTGCCAGCAGCCAGATTAATGTGGGCAATCAGCCCCAGCATTTT. Residues: CASSQINVGNQPQHF. Together with reference TRBV7-2 and TRBJ1-5, the CDR3 gives the full variable domain: GAGVSQSPSNKVTEKGKDVELRCDPISGHTALYWYRQSLGQGLEFLIYFQGNSAPDKSGLPSDRFSAERTGGSVSTLTIQRTQQEDSAVYLCASSQINVGNQPQHFGDGTRLSIL.

The chain carries TRBV12-3 or TRBV12-4 and TRBJ2-2, with D tentatively TRBD2 (5 bases). With 5 bases removed from V and 5 bases from J, the gap between germline ends came to 15 bases. The CDR3 totals 15 residues. The CDR3 nucleotides read TGTGCCAGCAGTCTTAAAGAGGGAGTTACCGGGGAGCTGTTTTTT. It codes for CASSLKEGVTGELFF.

This clonotype was found many times. This chain links TRBV5-4 with TRBJ1-3; 10 positions match TRBD1. In germline, CDR1 is SGHNT, CDR2 YYREEE (reference sequence). The CDR3 covers 14 residues. V shed 6 bases, J shed 3 bases, and the junction held 3 bases outside the gene matches. This CDR3 is CASNDRGLGNTIYF. The CDR3 bases are TGTGCCAGCAACGACAGGGGGCTTGGAAACACCATATATTTT.

The chain combines TRBV12-3 or TRBV12-4 with TRBJ1-2; D is ambiguous. The CDR3 has 13 residues. Trimming stripped 1 base from V and 7 bases from J, with 10 bases between. In nucleotides, the CDR3 is TGTGCCAGCAGTTTAGATCCGGCGTTTGGCTACACCTTC. Translated: CASSLDPAFGYTF.

V is TRBV5-1 and J is TRBJ2-7, with 7 bases fitting TRBD2. The J call could be wrong; TRBJ2-1 is a better fit for the DNA end. This CDR3 contains 15 residues. Germline CDR1 SGHRS, CDR2 YFSETQ. The CDR3 is CASSQGRGSYNEQFF. The CDR3 coding sequence is TGCGCCAGCAGCCAAGGGAGGGGCTCCTACAATGAGCAGTTCTTC.

This rearrangement joins TRBV20-1 to TRBJ2-5; 10 nucleotides match TRBD2. Germline V gene lookup returns CDR1 DFQATT and CDR2 SNEGSKA (reference sequence). This CDR3 has 16 amino acids. V lost 3 bases, J lost 5 bases, and 12 bases stayed unmatched. The CDR3 sequence is CSASIPPLAGAETQYF. CDR3 sequence (DNA): TGCAGTGCTAGCATCCCCCCCCTAGCGGGGGCCGAGACCCAGTACTTC.

The rearrangement joins TRBV19 to TRBJ1-5, with D uncertain. V lost 5 bases and J 2 bases, leaving 10 bases between the germline ends. The CDR3 is 14 residues long. CDR1 is LNHDA and CDR2 is SQIVND in the germline V gene (reference sequence). The CDR3 region is CASSVSGGNQPQHF. The CDR3 nucleotides read TGTGCCAGTAGTGTCTCAGGCGGCAATCAGCCCCAGCATTTT.

The chain combines TRBV6-5 with TRBJ2-5; 8 nucleotides line up with TRBD2. This CDR3 spans 16 amino acids. Germline CDR1 MNHEY, CDR2 SVGAGI. V gave up 4 bases and J gave up 0 bases; unmatched junction bases: 7. The CDR3 spells CASSSQRGLHQETQYF. DNA for the CDR3: TGTGCCAGCAGTTCACAGCGGGGGTTACACCAAGAGACCCAGTACTTC.

Comments on this clonotype: This may stem from a read error, because a much larger clone lies one nucleotide away. The final CDR3 position lacks the conserved phenylalanine or tryptophan, pointing to a likely read error. The J gene is TRBJ1-1, the V gene TRBV2; D is ambiguous. The V end lost 8 bases, the J end lost 1 base, and 8 bases lay between the germline ends. Germline values: CDR1 SNHLY, CDR2 FYNNEI. The CDR3 is 12 amino acids. Here the CDR3 reads CASSQSNTEAFL. The CDR3 region has the DNA TGTGCCAGCTCACAGTCGAACACTGAAGCTTTCCTT.

This rearrangement joins TRBV7-2 to TRBJ2-5; 7 positions match TRBD2. CDR1 SGHTA and CDR2 FQGNSA come from the germline V gene. This CDR3 is 16 amino acids long. J gave up 5 bases and V 5 bases, and 14 bases lay outside the gene matches. The CDR3 DNA sequence: TGTGCCAGCAGCCGGAACACCGGCGGGGGAGGGGAGACCCAGTACTTC. This encodes CASSRNTGGGGETQYF. The variable domain in full, with the rest retrieved from reference TRBV7-2 and TRBJ2-5, is GAGVSQSPSNKVTEKGKDVELRCDPISGHTALYWYRQSLGQGLEFLIYFQGNSAPDKSGLPSDRFSAERTGGSVSTLTIQRTQQEDSAVYLCASSRNTGGGGETQYFGPGTRLLVL.

This clonotype was seen repeatedly, ten times or more. J is TRBJ1-2 and V is TRBV12-3 or TRBV12-4; 7 nucleotides line up with TRBD1. V shed 2 bases and J 6 bases; nucleotides not matched to a gene: 9. CDR3 length: 15 residues. DNA for the CDR3: TGTGCCAGCAGTTTAAGGGCGACAGGGTGGGATGGCTACACCTTC. Its protein product is CASSLRATGWDGYTF.

This clonotype was counted a single time. The CDR3 spells CASSAGRGGLRGEKLFF. The CDR3 coding sequence is TGTGCCAGCAGCGCCGGACGGGGAGGCCTACGGGGTGAAAAACTGTTTTTT. The rearrangement joins TRBV7-8 to TRBJ1-4; D is unclear. V lost 5 bases and J 7 bases, leaving 23 bases between the germline ends. Germline assignment: CDR1 SGHVS and CDR2 FQNEAQ. This CDR3 contains 17 residues.